This record concerns one T cell receptor beta chain sequence. Its recognized antigen is unknown. Base qualities were left out, and no much larger clone turns up one base away. Measured from the cysteine to the phenylalanine, the CDR3 is 15 residues long. CDR3 DNA only is kept here, 45 bases in frame from base 1. Trimming at the junction amounts to 6 bases on V and 2 bases on J, and the germline ends lie 14 bases apart. Reading the germline V gene gives CDR1 MNHEY and CDR2 SVGAGI. The library was prepared using 5' RACE. The reads were generated on an Illumina HiSeq 2500. The second PCR ran for roughly 7 to 12 cycles and used a J-beta primer mix along with a sample-barcoded 5' primer. Each TCR beta cDNA molecule received a unique molecular identifier from a template-switch 5' adaptor carrying 12 random nucleotides. At least 3 million CDR3-containing paired-end reads were obtained from each sample. The Mint cDNA synthesis kit, primed by a TRBC-specific oligonucleotide, was used to synthesize first-strand cDNA from all RNA. Following uracil-DNA glycosylase treatment, all cDNA underwent a first 18-cycle PCR with the universal primers M1SS and BC2_uni_R. The paper's processing steps were these. For normalization, 1 million high-quality reads were randomly selected from each sample, with every read carrying a distinct molecular identifier. Instead of being binned into consensus sequences, reads that shared molecular identifiers were thrown out. CDR3 identification, clonotype clustering and error correction used MiTCR with a Q25 quality threshold and the strictest error-elimination algorithm. A nonparametric unseen species model with Euler transformation was used to estimate lower-bound total TCR beta diversity. TCRdb reanalyzed the raw reads on its own, using fastp at Q25 for trimming and MiXCR for clone calling, and kept in-frame beta chains. One record per CDR3 amino acid sequence lists the most common genes and DNA. The V and J calls come from TCRdb's annotation, not from the publication. The sample includes around 850,000 distinct CDR3 sequences, with around 34% observed a single time. The ten largest clones take up under 15% of the sample.

The data were taken from a study of blood T cells in healthy people across ages (dated by TCRdb to 2013 to 2016). Regarding the complete study: In model experiments, roughly one uniquely barcoded TCR beta cDNA molecule per two T cells was captured by template switching. Using deep sequencing normalized with unique cDNA molecular identifiers, the study measured how TCR beta repertoire diversity changes with age. To avoid experimental bias, donors of different ages were distributed randomly across sequencing lanes. The donors were divided into four age groups: young (average about 15 years), middle-aged (under 40), aged (about 56) and long-lived (around 87). Two additional independent replicas of 1 million unique cDNA reads from the same blood draw were analyzed for two donors (one aged 18 to 30 and one aged 80 or older).

Donors were a few dozen systemically healthy Caucasian individuals from Russia aged 6 to 90 years. Each donor gave about 10 milliliters of peripheral blood, drawn into EDTA-treated Vacutainer tubes. Ficoll-Paque density-gradient centrifugation was used to isolate PBMCs, with at least 7 million per sample. Trizol reagent was used to extract total RNA from the PBMCs, yielding at least 6 micrograms per sample. The percentages of naive CD45RAhigh/CD27high T cells were determined by flow cytometry on a PBMC aliquot from every donor. Findings and caveats that apply to the study as a whole: As age increased, observed TCR beta diversity per million T cells dropped in a roughly linear way, and a significant reduction was already evident by age around 41. Estimates of total diversity based on one million sequenced T cells were regarded as lower bounds and as underestimates. A strong correlation was found between observed TCR beta diversity and the percentage of naive T cells measured by flow cytometry. Conclusive comparison of naive and antigen-experienced compartments was prevented by the profiling of bulk unsorted PBMCs. The long-lived group showed more naive CD4+ T cells, fewer expanded clones and increased TCR diversity than the aged group, suggesting age selection. Because the CMV infection status of the donors was unknown, age-related changes in expanded clonotypes may potentially have been confounded.

In this chain, TRBV6-5 is recombined with TRBJ2-4; the D gene cannot be named for sure. Sequences were obtained from blood. The sequence derives from a man between 18 and 35 years old in good health. The sequenced DNA is TGTGCCAGCAGCTTTCAATCGGGTTCCAAAAACATTCAGTACTTC. It encodes CASSFQSGSKNIQYF.